This TCR beta chain derives from a study of breast tumors, draining lymph nodes, adjacent tissues. The germline gives CDR1 SEHNR, CDR2 FQNEAQ (reference sequence). This CDR3 contains 14 residues. Trimming removed 7 bases at V and 1 base at J, with 10 bases between. TCRdb re-called the multiplex PCR reads with MiXCR, one entry per CDR3 protein. Among about 180,000 distinct CDR3 sequences listed, 30% to 35% were seen once. Samples came from axillary lymph nodes draining the breast cancer. This clonotype was recorded many times. Its antigen is not known. Study-wide points: Tumor T cell lymph node origin was a supported hypothesis, not proven.

The chain has TRBV7-9 and TRBJ2-2; D might be TRBD2 (5 bases). The sequence was collected from a female donor with breast cancer. Some clones in this sample may be carry-over from other donors' samples. Sample: axillary lymph node tissue. Here the CDR3 reads CASTPDWNTGELFF. CDR3 bases: TGTGCCAGCACCCCGGACTGGAACACCGGGGAGCTGTTTTTT.